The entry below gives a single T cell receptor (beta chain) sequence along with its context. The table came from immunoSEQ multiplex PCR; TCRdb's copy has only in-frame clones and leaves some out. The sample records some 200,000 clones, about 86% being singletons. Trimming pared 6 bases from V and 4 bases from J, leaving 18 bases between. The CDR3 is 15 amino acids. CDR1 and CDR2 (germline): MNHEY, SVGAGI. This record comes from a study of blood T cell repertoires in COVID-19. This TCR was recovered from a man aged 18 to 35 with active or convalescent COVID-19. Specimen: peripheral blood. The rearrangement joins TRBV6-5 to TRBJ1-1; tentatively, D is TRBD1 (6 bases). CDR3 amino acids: CASRPNRELGTEAFF. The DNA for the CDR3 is TGTGCCAGCAGACCGAACAGGGAATTGGGCACTGAAGCTTTCTTT.